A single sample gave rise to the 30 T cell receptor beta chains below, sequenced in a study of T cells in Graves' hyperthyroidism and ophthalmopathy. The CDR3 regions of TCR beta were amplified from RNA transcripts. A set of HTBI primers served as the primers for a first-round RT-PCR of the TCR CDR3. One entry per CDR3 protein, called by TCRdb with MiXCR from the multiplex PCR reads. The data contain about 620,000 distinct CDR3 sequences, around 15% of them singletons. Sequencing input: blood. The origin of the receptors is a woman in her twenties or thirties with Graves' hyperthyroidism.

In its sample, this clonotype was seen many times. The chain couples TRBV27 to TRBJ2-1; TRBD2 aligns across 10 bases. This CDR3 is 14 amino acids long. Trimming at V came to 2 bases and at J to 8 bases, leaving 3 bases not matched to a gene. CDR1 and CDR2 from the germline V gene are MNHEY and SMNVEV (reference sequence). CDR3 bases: TGTGCCAGCAGTTTAACTAGCGGGGCCTATGAGCAGTTCTTC. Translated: CASSLTSGAYEQFF.

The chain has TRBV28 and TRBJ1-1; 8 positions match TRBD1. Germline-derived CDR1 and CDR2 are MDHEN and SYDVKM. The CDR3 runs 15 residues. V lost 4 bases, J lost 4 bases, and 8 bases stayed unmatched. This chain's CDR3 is CASSSLGQGSTEAFF. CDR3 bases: TGTGCCAGCAGTTCCCTAGGACAGGGAAGCACTGAAGCTTTCTTT.

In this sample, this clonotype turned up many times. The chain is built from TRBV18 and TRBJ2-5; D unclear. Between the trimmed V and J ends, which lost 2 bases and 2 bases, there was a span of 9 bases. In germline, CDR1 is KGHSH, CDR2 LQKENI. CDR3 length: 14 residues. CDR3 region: CASSPLDGQETQYF. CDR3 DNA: TGTGCCAGCTCACCATTGGACGGACAAGAGACCCAGTACTTC.

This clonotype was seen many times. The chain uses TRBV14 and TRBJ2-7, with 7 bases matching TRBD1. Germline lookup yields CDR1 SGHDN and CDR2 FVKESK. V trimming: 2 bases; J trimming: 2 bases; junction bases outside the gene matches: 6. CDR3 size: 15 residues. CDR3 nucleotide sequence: TGTGCCAGCAGCCAACCGACAGGGACCACCTACGAGCAGTACTTC. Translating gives CASSQPTGTTYEQYF.

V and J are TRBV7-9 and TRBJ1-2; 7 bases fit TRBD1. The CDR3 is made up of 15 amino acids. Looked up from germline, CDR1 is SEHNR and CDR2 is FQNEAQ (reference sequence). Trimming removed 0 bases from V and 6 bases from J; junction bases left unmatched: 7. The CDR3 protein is CASSLAVRQGDGYTF. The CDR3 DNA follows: TGTGCCAGCAGCTTAGCCGTTCGACAGGGCGATGGCTACACCTTC.

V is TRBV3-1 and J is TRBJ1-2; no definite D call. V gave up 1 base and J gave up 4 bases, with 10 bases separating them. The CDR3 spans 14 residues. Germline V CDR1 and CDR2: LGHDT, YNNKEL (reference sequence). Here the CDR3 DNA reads TGTGCCAGCAGCCAAGTCGGCGGCAGCTATGGCTACACCTTC. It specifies CASSQVGGSYGYTF.

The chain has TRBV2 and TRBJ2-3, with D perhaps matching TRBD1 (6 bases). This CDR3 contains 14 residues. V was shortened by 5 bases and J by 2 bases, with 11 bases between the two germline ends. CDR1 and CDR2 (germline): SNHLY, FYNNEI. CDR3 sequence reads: CASSQGPITDTQYF. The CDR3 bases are TGTGCCAGCAGTCAGGGGCCAATCACAGATACGCAGTATTTT.

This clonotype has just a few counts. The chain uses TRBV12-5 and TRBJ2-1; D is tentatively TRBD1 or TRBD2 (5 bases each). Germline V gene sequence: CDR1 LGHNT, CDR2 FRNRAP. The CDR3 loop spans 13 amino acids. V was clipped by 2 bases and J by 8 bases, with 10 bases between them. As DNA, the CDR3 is TGTGCTAGTGGTTTGAGGCGAGGGGATGAGCAGTTCTTC. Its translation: CASGLRRGDEQFF.

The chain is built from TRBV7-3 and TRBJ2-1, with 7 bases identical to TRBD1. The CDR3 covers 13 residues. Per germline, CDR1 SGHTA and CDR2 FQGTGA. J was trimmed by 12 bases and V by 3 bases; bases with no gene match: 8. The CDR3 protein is CASSLDWDRPQFF. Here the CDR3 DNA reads TGTGCCAGCAGCTTGGACTGGGACAGACCGCAGTTCTTC.

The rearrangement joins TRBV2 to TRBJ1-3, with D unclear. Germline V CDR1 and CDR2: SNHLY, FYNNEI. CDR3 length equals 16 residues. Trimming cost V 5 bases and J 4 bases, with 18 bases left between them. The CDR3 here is CASSQTRQGRGNTIYF. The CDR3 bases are TGTGCCAGCAGTCAAACGCGACAAGGGAGAGGAAACACCATATATTTT.

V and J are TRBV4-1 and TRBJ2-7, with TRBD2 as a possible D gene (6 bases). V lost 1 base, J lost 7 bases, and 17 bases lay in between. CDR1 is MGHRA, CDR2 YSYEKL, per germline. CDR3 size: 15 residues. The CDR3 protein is CASSQAGLPESEQYF. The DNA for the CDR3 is TGCGCCAGCAGCCAAGCGGGACTCCCCGAGTCTGAGCAGTACTTC.

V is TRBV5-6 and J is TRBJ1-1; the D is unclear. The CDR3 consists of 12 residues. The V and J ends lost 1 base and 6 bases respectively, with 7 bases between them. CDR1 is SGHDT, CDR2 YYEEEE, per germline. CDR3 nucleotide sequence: TGTGCCAGCAGCTTGACGAGGGCTGAAGCTTTCTTT. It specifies CASSLTRAEAFF.

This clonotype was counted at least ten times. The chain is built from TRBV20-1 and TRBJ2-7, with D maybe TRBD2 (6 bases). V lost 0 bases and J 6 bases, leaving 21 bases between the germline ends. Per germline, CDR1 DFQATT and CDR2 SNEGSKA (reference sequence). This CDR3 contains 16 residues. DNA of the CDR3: TGCAGTGCTAGAGATCGGTCCCGGGAGCGATCCGGCGAGCAGTACTTC. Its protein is CSARDRSRERSGEQYF.

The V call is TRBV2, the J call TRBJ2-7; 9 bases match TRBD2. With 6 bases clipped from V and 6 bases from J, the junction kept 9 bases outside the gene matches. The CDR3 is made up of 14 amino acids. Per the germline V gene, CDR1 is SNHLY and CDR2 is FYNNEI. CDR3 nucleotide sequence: TGTGCCAGCAGAGAGGCGACTAGCGGATCCGAGCAGTACTTC. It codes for CASREATSGSEQYF.

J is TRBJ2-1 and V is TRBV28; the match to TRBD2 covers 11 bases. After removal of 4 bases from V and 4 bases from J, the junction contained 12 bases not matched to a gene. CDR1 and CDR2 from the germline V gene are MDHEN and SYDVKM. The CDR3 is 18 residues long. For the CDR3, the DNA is TGTGCCAGCAGTTACCCTGACGGGACTAGCGGAGTTTACAATGAGCAGTTCTTC. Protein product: CASSYPDGTSGVYNEQFF. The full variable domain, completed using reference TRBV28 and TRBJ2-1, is DVKVTQSSRYLVKRTGEKVFLECVQDMDHENMFWYRQDPGLGLRLIYFSYDVKMKEKGDIPEGYSVSREKKERFSLILESASTNQTSMYLCASSYPDGTSGVYNEQFFGPGTRLTVL.

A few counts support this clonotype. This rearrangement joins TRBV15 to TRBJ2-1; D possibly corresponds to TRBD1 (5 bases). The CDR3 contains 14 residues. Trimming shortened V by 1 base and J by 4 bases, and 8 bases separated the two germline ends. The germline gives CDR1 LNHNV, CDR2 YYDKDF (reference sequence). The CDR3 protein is CATSRVAGYNEQFF. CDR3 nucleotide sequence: TGTGCCACCAGCAGAGTTGCAGGGTACAATGAGCAGTTCTTC. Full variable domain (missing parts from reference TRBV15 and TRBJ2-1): DAMVIQNPRYQVTQFGKPVTLSCSQTLNHNVMYWYQQKSSQAPKLLFHYYDKDFNNEADTPDNFQSRRPNTSFCFLDIRSPGLGDTAMYLCATSRVAGYNEQFFGPGTRLTVL.

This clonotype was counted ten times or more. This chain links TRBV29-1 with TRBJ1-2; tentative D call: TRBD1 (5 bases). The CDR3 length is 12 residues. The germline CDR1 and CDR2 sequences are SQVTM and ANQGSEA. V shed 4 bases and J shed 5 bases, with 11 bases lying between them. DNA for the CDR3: TGCAGCGTTGTATCAGGGAAATATGGCTACACCTTC. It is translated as CSVVSGKYGYTF.

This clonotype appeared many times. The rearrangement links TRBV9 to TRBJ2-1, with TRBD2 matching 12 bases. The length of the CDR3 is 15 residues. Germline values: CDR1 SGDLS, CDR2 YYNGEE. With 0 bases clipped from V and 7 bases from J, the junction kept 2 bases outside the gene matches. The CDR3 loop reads CASSVASGRVNEQFF. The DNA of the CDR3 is TGTGCCAGCAGCGTAGCTAGCGGGAGGGTAAATGAGCAGTTCTTC.

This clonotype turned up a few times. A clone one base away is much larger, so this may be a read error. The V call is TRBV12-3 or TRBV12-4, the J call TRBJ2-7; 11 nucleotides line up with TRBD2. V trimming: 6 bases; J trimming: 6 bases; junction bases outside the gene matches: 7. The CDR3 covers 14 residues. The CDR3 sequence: CASRPGLAACEQYF. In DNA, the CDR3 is TGTGCCAGCAGGCCGGGACTAGCGGCCTGCGAGCAGTACTTC.

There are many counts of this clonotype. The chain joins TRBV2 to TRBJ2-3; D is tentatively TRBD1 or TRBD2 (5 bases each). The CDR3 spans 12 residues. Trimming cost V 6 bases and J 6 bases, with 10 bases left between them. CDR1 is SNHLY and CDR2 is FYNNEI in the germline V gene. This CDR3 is CASRRDVDTQYF. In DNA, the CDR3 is TGTGCCAGCAGACGGGACGTCGATACGCAGTATTTT.

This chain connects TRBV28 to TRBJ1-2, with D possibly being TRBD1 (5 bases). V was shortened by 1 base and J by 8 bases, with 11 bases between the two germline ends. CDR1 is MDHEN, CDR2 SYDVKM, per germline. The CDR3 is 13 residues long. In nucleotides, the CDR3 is TGTGCCAGCAGTTTATTGTGGGGGGAGGGCTACACCTTC. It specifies CASSLLWGEGYTF.

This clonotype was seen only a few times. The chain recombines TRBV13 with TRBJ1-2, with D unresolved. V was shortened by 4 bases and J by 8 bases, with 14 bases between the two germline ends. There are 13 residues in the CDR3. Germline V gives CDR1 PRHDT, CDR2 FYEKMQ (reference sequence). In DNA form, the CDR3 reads TGTGCCAGCAGCTCCCCTGACGCCAGGGGCTACACCTTC. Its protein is CASSSPDARGYTF.

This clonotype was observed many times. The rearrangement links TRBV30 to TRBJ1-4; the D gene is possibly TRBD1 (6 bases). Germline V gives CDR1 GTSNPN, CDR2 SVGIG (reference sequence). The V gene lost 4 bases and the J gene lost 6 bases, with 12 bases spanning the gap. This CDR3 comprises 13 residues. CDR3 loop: CAWNRGVDEKLFF. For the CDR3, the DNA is TGTGCCTGGAATAGGGGGGTCGATGAAAAACTGTTTTTT.

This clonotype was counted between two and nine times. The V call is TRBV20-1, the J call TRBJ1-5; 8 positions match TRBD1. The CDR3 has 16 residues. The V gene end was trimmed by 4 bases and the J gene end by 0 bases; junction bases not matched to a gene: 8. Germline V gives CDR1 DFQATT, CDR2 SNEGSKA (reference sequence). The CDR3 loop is CSAIDRGQDSNQPQHF. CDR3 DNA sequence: TGCAGTGCTATCGACAGGGGACAAGATAGCAATCAGCCCCAGCATTTT.

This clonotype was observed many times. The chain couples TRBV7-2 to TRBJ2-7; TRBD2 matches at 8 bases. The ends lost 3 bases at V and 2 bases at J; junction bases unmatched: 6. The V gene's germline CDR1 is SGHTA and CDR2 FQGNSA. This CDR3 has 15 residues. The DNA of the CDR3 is TGTGCCAGCAGCTTGACGGGAGGGACCCCCTACGAGCAGTACTTC. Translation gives CASSLTGGTPYEQYF.

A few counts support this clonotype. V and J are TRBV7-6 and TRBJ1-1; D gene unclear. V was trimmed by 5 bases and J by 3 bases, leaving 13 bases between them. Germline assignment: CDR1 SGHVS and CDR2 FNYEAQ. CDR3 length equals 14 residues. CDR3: CASSIPSGDTEAFF. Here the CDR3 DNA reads TGTGCCAGCAGCATACCCTCCGGAGACACTGAAGCTTTCTTT.

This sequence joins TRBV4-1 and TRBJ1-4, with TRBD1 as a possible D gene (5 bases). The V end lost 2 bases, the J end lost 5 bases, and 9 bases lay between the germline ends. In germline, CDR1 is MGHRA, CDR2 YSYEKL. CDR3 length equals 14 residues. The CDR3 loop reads CASSQPGLNEKLFF. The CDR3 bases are TGCGCCAGCAGCCAACCAGGGTTGAATGAAAAACTGTTTTTT.

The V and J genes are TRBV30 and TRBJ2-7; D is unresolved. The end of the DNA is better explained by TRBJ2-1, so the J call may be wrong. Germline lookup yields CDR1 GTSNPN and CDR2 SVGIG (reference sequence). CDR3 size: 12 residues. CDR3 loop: CAWSVNSYEQFF. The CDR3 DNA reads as TGTGCCTGGAGTGTAAACAGCTACGAGCAGTTCTTC.

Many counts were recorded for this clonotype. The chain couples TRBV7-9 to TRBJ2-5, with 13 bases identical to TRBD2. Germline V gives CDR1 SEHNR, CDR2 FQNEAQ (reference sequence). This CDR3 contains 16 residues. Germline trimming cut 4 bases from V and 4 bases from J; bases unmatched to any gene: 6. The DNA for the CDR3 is TGTGCCAGCAGCTCCGGACTAGCGGGAGTAGTAGAGACCCAGTACTTC. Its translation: CASSSGLAGVVETQYF. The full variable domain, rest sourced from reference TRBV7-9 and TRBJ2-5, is DTGVSQNPRHKITKRGQNVTFRCDPISEHNRLYWYRQTLGQGPEFLTYFQNEAQLEKSRLLSDRFSAERPKGSFSTLEIQRTEQGDSAMYLCASSSGLAGVVETQYFGPGTRLLVL.

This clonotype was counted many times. DNA of the CDR3: TGTGCCAGCAGTCTACAAGGGACTAACTATGGCTACACCTTC. Translating it yields CASSLQGTNYGYTF. The chain combines TRBV12-3 or TRBV12-4 with TRBJ1-2, with unresolved D. The V and J ends lost 5 bases and 0 bases respectively, with 10 bases between them. CDR3 size: 14 residues.